The clone carrying this TCR beta chain was observed many times. This sample is drawn from a study of kidney transplant recipient with SARS-CoV-2 infection. Via MiXCR, TCRdb re-called the reads, giving one row per CDR3 protein. The profile shows 200,000 to 250,000 distinct CDR3 sequences, more than 25% of them singletons. The clonotype was recovered from a young adult male patient who had COVID-19 and was a kidney transplant recipient. The T cells may partly be graft donor cells. The sequencing here drew on a blood sample, taken at baseline and on day 111 from a kidney transplant recipient.

The CDR3 DNA is TGTGCCACCACGAGGGGGCTGAGCGGGAGGGCCGGGGAGACCCAGTACTTC. Translated, it gives CATTRGLSGRAGETQYF. The rearrangement uses TRBV15 and TRBJ2-5, with 10 bases that match TRBD2. The junction had 16 bases not matched to a gene; V was cut back by 7 bases and J by 5 bases. This CDR3 comprises 17 residues. Germline CDR1 and CDR2: LNHNV and YYDKDF (reference sequence).